These 32 T cell receptor beta chains originate from one sample sequenced in a study of vaccination effects on CD4 cells after COVID-19. No antigen has been identified for these receptors. Viral peptide pool expansion of antigen-specific CD4+ T cells preceded sequencing in the ViraFEST assay. Between days 9 and 11 of culture, CD4+ T cells were separated out. Vaccine administered to participants consisted of two doses of either BNT162b2 or mRNA-1273. The assay was immunoSEQ multiplex PCR, and TCRdb's table has in-frame clones only and misses some. The repertoire consists of about 31,000 clones, with 74% occurring once and the leading ten covering approximately 14%. The sample was CD4+ T cells from PBMCs cultured with HCoV-229E spike peptides, taken after COVID-19 vaccination. The receptors were sampled from a human donor who received a COVID-19 vaccine.

The chain employs TRBV5-6 and TRBJ2-7; 8 bases line up with TRBD1. After removal of 5 bases from V and 2 bases from J, the junction contained 6 bases not matched to a gene. The CDR3 has 14 residues. The germline V gene encodes CDR1 SGHDT and CDR2 YYEEEE. The CDR3 DNA is TGTGCCAGCAGTATTCAACAGGGGGCCTACGAGCAGTACTTC. Protein sequence: CASSIQQGAYEQYF. Full variable domain (rest looked up from reference TRBV5-6 and TRBJ2-7): DAGVTQSPTHLIKTRGQQVTLRCSPKSGHDTVSWYQQALGQGPQFIFQYYEEEERQRGNFPDRFSGHQFPNYSSELNVNALLLGDSALYLCASSIQQGAYEQYFGPGTRLTVT.

The rearrangement uses TRBV6-5 and TRBJ1-4; D may be TRBD1 (6 bases). From germline, CDR1 is MNHEY and CDR2 SVGAGI. Between the trimmed V and J ends, which lost 8 bases and 2 bases, there was a span of 12 bases. The CDR3 extends over 14 amino acids. CDR3 bases: TGTGCCAGCGCCAGGGGTTGGACTAATGAAAAACTGTTTTTT. It codes for CASARGWTNEKLFF.

The rearrangement joins TRBV19 to TRBJ2-7; TRBD1 matches at 8 bases. The trim removed 5 bases at V and 1 base at J, leaving 16 bases unmatched. The CDR3 loop spans 18 amino acids. Per the germline V gene, CDR1 is LNHDA and CDR2 is SQIVND (reference sequence). CDR3 nucleotide sequence: TGTGCCAGTAGTTCACCACCTATAACAGGGGGTTCGTCCTACGAGCAGTACTTC. Its protein is CASSSPPITGGSSYEQYF.

CDR3 DNA sequence: TGTGCCAGCAGCTCATTTCCGGGACAGGTTAAGAACACTGAAGCTTTCTTT. Its protein product is CASSSFPGQVKNTEAFF. The chain recombines TRBV7-2 with TRBJ1-1, with 8 bases fitting TRBD1. V dropped 4 bases and J dropped 1; count of bases not matched to a gene: 11. The germline V gene encodes CDR1 SGHTA and CDR2 FQGNSA. This CDR3 contains 17 residues.

This clone was found a few times. The rearrangement joins TRBV5-1 to TRBJ1-3, with 8 bases lining up with TRBD1. CDR3 length: 15 amino acids. The germline V gene encodes CDR1 SGHRS and CDR2 YFSETQ. V was pared by 4 bases and J by 4 bases, with 7 bases of the junction left unmatched. CDR3 in DNA: TGCGCCAGCAGCATCGGACAGGGCGTAGGAAACACCATATATTTT. This codes for CASSIGQGVGNTIYF.

This chain links TRBV5-6 with TRBJ1-1; D ambiguous. V was clipped by 7 bases and J by 0 bases, with 10 bases between them. CDR3 length: 13 residues. In germline, CDR1 is SGHDT, CDR2 YYEEEE. CDR3 loop: CASLLGMNTEAFF. DNA of the CDR3: TGTGCCAGCCTCCTTGGAATGAACACTGAAGCTTTCTTT.

The gene calls are TRBV5-6 and TRBJ2-1; TRBD1 agrees at 7 bases. Germline CDR1 and CDR2: SGHDT and YYEEEE. Losses at the gene ends were 0 bases for V and 9 bases for J; bases not matched to a gene: 12. The CDR3 loop spans 16 amino acids. As DNA, the CDR3 is TGTGCCAGCAGCTTGGAAATATATTACCGGGACAGTGAGCAGTTCTTC. Its protein is CASSLEIYYRDSEQFF.

This clone was detected once. CDR3 DNA sequence: TGTGCCAGCTCCCCTCGTGGGGGGGCAAATGGCTACACCTTC. Translation: CASSPRGGANGYTF. The chain links TRBV18 to TRBJ1-2; TRBD1 is a possible D gene (6 bases). V was cut by 6 bases and J by 6 bases, with 17 bases left in between. The germline V gene has CDR1 KGHSH and CDR2 LQKENI. This CDR3 is built from 14 residues.

The chain employs TRBV30 and TRBJ1-5; D remains unclear. There are 13 residues in the CDR3. V lost 1 base to trimming and J lost 0 bases, with 4 bases between them. Germline V gives CDR1 GTSNPN, CDR2 SVGIG (reference sequence). DNA for the CDR3: TGTGCCTGGAGTGCCAGTAGCAATCAGCCCCAGCATTTT. Translating it yields CAWSASSNQPQHF.

CDR3 in amino acids: CASSSTGTIYF. CDR3 nucleotides: TGTGCCAGCAGTTCGACAGGGACCATATATTTT. The chain joins TRBV2 to TRBJ1-3; 7 bases agree with TRBD1. J was trimmed by 10 bases and V by 5 bases; bases with no gene match: 2. This CDR3 spans 11 amino acids. Germline values: CDR1 SNHLY, CDR2 FYNNEI. Complete variable domain (other parts from reference TRBV2 and TRBJ1-3): EPEVTQTPSHQVTQMGQEVILRCVPISNHLYFYWYRQILGQKVEFLVSFYNNEISEKSEIFDDQFSVERPDGSNFTLKIRSTKLEDSAMYFCASSSTGTIYFGEGSWLTVV.

The chain employs TRBV27 and TRBJ2-5; D is perhaps TRBD1 (6 bases). CDR3 length: 14 residues. Trimming shortened V by 6 bases and J by 5 bases, and 16 bases separated the two germline ends. The germline gives CDR1 MNHEY, CDR2 SMNVEV (reference sequence). DNA of the CDR3: TGTGCCAGCAGCACGGGACAAACGTGGGAGACCCAGTACTTC. Protein product: CASSTGQTWETQYF.

This clone has just a few counts. In DNA form, the CDR3 reads TGCGCCAGCAGCTTGGGGGATCCCCTCTCTGGAAACACCATATATTTT. Translating it yields CASSLGDPLSGNTIYF. The genes are TRBV5-1 and TRBJ1-3, with D unresolved. Deletions cut 0 bases from V and 0 bases from J, with 10 bases between. CDR3 length equals 16 residues. CDR1 SGHRS and CDR2 YFSETQ come from the germline V gene.

The V gene is TRBV4-1, the J gene TRBJ2-3, with 7 bases lining up with TRBD1. The V segment lost 4 bases and the J segment 2 bases; nucleotides outside the gene matches: 9. The CDR3 runs 16 residues. The germline CDR1 and CDR2 sequences are MGHRA and YSYEKL. The CDR3 protein is CASSRYGTAITDTQYF. In nucleotides, the CDR3 is TGCGCCAGCAGCCGCTACGGGACAGCGATCACAGATACGCAGTATTTT.

This chain connects TRBV5-1 to TRBJ1-3; D gene unclear. CDR1 and CDR2 (germline): SGHRS, YFSETQ. The CDR3 contains 16 residues. Trimming stripped 3 bases from V and 0 bases from J, with 13 bases between. The CDR3 is CASSSGLPGSGNTIYF. In nucleotides, the CDR3 is TGCGCCAGCAGCTCTGGCCTCCCCGGCTCTGGAAACACCATATATTTT.

In nucleotides, the CDR3 is TGCGCCAGCAGTGATGGGGAGATAAGGGCCTACGAGCAGTACTTC. Its translation is CASSDGEIRAYEQYF. The V gene is TRBV10-2, the J gene TRBJ2-7, with D possibly being TRBD2 (5 bases). Trimming cost V 3 bases and J 2 bases, with 14 bases left between them. The V gene's germline CDR1 is WSHSY and CDR2 SAAADI. The CDR3 has 15 amino acids.

V is TRBV3-1 (or the pseudogene TRBV3-2) and J is TRBJ2-7, with TRBD2 matching 13 bases. Germline V gives CDR1 LGHDT, CDR2 YNNKEL (reference sequence). Trimming at V came to 4 bases and at J to 5 bases, leaving 5 bases not matched to a gene. The CDR3 is 15 amino acids. CDR3 sequence reads: CASSRGLAGRDEQYF. The CDR3 DNA sequence: TGTGCCAGCAGCCGGGGACTAGCGGGAAGGGACGAGCAGTACTTC.

V and J are TRBV18 and TRBJ2-7; TRBD2 might be the D (6 bases). The V end lost 3 bases, the J end lost 3 bases, and 15 bases lay between the germline ends. Germline loops: CDR1 KGHSH, CDR2 LQKENI. This CDR3 region has 15 residues. For the CDR3, the DNA is TGTGCCAGCTCACCCCGGGACTCAGCACTCTACGAGCAGTACTTC. Its translation: CASSPRDSALYEQYF.

This clone turned up a few times. The chain is built from TRBV7-8 and TRBJ2-6; TRBD1 aligns across 7 bases. CDR1 and CDR2 (germline): SGHVS, FQNEAQ. There are 15 residues in the CDR3. V was pared by 4 bases and J by 2 bases, with 2 bases of the junction left unmatched. The CDR3 loop reads CASSSDRAGANVLTF. Written as DNA, the CDR3 is TGTGCCAGCAGCTCAGACAGGGCTGGGGCCAACGTCCTGACTTTC.

The chain joins TRBV19 to TRBJ1-5; 10 positions match TRBD1. With 5 bases clipped from V and 5 bases from J, the junction kept 6 bases outside the gene matches. From germline, CDR1 is LNHDA and CDR2 SQIVND (reference sequence). This CDR3 comprises 15 residues. The CDR3 is CASSYDRGLYQPQHF. CDR3 sequence (DNA): TGTGCCAGTAGTTATGACAGGGGGCTCTATCAGCCCCAGCATTTT.

The CDR3: CASSYLRTRTDYTF. The CDR3 region has the DNA TGTGCCAGCAGTTACCTTAGGACCCGAACCGACTACACCTTC. This sequence joins TRBV6-2 or TRBV6-3 and TRBJ1-2; D unresolved. The V end was cut by 2 bases, the J end by 10 bases, with 17 bases between. Germline assignment: CDR1 MNHEY and CDR2 SVGEGT. The CDR3 has 14 residues.

The chain uses TRBV18 and TRBJ1-2; the D gene is possibly TRBD1 (5 bases). Trimming shortened V by 6 bases and J by 4 bases, and 12 bases separated the two germline ends. Germline CDR1 and CDR2: KGHSH and LQKENI. The CDR3 has 13 amino acids. The CDR3 loop is CASSLQGGYGYTF. CDR3 nucleotides: TGTGCCAGCTCTCTTCAGGGTGGCTATGGCTACACCTTC.

The chain employs TRBV20-1 and TRBJ1-2, with TRBD1 as a possible D gene (6 bases). CDR3 length: 18 amino acids. CDR1 and CDR2 (germline): DFQATT, SNEGSKA (reference sequence). CDR3 amino acids: CRPSPGMGGLSANYGYTF. In DNA form, the CDR3 reads TGCAGGCCTAGTCCCGGAATGGGGGGGCTTTCAGCTAACTATGGCTACACCTTC.

This chain links TRBV29-1 with TRBJ1-4, with 9 bases matching TRBD1. Trimming at V came to 6 bases and at J to 7 bases, leaving 3 bases not matched to a gene. The CDR3 covers 12 residues. Germline V gene sequence: CDR1 SQVTM, CDR2 ANQGSEA. The CDR3 reads CSVRQGVEKLFF. DNA for the CDR3: TGCAGCGTCCGACAGGGGGTTGAAAAACTGTTTTTT.

This rearrangement joins TRBV7-8 to TRBJ1-2; 9 bases match TRBD1. The V gene end was trimmed by 5 bases and the J gene end by 4 bases; junction bases not matched to a gene: 8. Germline V gene lookup returns CDR1 SGHVS and CDR2 FQNEAQ. There are 15 residues in the CDR3. The CDR3 DNA sequence: TGTGCCAGCAGCATACAGGGGGCGCCTTCCTATGGCTACACCTTC. Encoded protein: CASSIQGAPSYGYTF. The full variable domain, rest sourced from reference TRBV7-8 and TRBJ1-2, is GAGVSQSPRYKVAKRGQDVALRCDPISGHVSLFWYQQALGQGPEFLTYFQNEAQLDKSGLPSDRFFAERPEGSVSTLKIQRTQQEDSAVYLCASSIQGAPSYGYTFGSGTRLTVV.

This chain joins TRBV5-1 and TRBJ1-1; 7 bases are shared with TRBD1. Germline V CDR1 and CDR2: SGHRS, YFSETQ. This CDR3 is 15 amino acids long. V lost 2 bases and J lost 1; bases outside the gene matches: 5. The CDR3 loop is CASSFEYRGNTEAFF. In nucleotides, the CDR3 is TGCGCCAGCAGCTTCGAATACAGGGGGAACACTGAAGCTTTCTTT. Filled out from reference TRBV5-1 and TRBJ1-1, the complete variable domain reads KAGVTQTPRYLIKTRGQQVTLSCSPISGHRSVSWYQQTPGQGLQFLFEYFSETQRNKGNFPGRFSGRQFSNSRSEMNVSTLELGDSALYLCASSFEYRGNTEAFFGQGTRLTVV.

The chain couples TRBV9 to TRBJ1-1; TRBD1 matches 8 bases. J gave up 1 base and V 0 bases, and 2 bases lay outside the gene matches. Per the germline V gene, CDR1 is SGDLS and CDR2 is YYNGEE. The CDR3 loop spans 15 amino acids. This chain's CDR3 is CASSVGGTGNTEAFF. CDR3 nucleotide sequence: TGTGCCAGCAGCGTAGGAGGGACAGGGAACACTGAAGCTTTCTTT.

This clone was seen just once. V usage is TRBV7-6 and J usage is TRBJ2-2, with 7 positions matching TRBD2. This CDR3 comprises 17 residues. The trim removed 3 bases at V and 0 bases at J, leaving 7 bases unmatched. In germline, CDR1 is SGHVS, CDR2 FNYEAQ. The CDR3 nucleotides are TGTGCCAGCAGCTTTGATTCGGGGGGTACGAACACCGGGGAGCTGTTTTTT. This gives the protein CASSFDSGGTNTGELFF. The complete variable domain, with remaining parts taken from reference TRBV7-6 and TRBJ2-2, reads GAGVSQSPRYKVTKRGQDVALRCDPISGHVSLYWYRQALGQGPEFLTYFNYEAQQDKSGLPNDRFSAERPEGSISTLTIQRTEQRDSAMYRCASSFDSGGTNTGELFFGEGSRLTVL.

This clone was seen a handful of times. The chain couples TRBV7-9 to TRBJ2-7; D is undetermined. V was pared by 5 bases and J by 3 bases, with 5 bases between. Germline V gives CDR1 SEHNR, CDR2 FQNEAQ (reference sequence). The length of the CDR3 is 11 residues. CDR3 coding DNA: TGTGCCAGCAGCGAAGACTACGAGCAGTACTTC. Amino acid sequence: CASSEDYEQYF.

The V and J genes are TRBV6-5 and TRBJ1-5, with D unresolved. Germline V gene data show CDR1 as MNHEY and CDR2 as SVGAGI. V was cut by 2 bases and J by 5 bases, with 13 bases left in between. The CDR3 is made up of 15 amino acids. CDR3 amino acids: CASSYRLPLYQPQHF. The CDR3 bases are TGTGCCAGCAGTTACCGTTTGCCTCTTTATCAGCCCCAGCATTTT.

J is TRBJ1-5 and V is TRBV19, with a tentative D call TRBD1 (5 bases). Germline values: CDR1 LNHDA, CDR2 SQIVND (reference sequence). Trimming pared 4 bases from V and 0 bases from J, leaving 13 bases between. The CDR3 covers 16 residues. CDR3 loop: CASSKHRDFSNQPQHF. In DNA form, the CDR3 reads TGTGCCAGTAGTAAACACCGGGACTTTAGCAATCAGCCCCAGCATTTT.

This rearrangement joins TRBV10-3 to TRBJ2-1; D is unclear. Germline V gene sequence: CDR1 ENHRY, CDR2 SYGVKD. The CDR3 runs 15 residues. V shed 7 bases and J shed 0 bases, with 13 bases lying between them. The DNA of the CDR3 is TGTGCCATCAAGACCGACCTTAGCTCCTACAATGAGCAGTTCTTC. Its protein product is CAIKTDLSSYNEQFF.

The table lists this clone with a few counts. The chain has TRBV7-8 and TRBJ2-7; no definite D call. This CDR3 spans 14 amino acids. Looked up from germline, CDR1 is SGHVS and CDR2 is FQNEAQ. V was shortened by 0 bases and J by 2 bases, with 8 bases between the two germline ends. The CDR3 region is CASSLARHPYEQYF. Written as DNA, the CDR3 is TGTGCCAGCAGCTTAGCCCGTCACCCCTACGAGCAGTACTTC.